Each of the 20 T cell receptor beta chains below was sequenced from the same sample in a study of T cells in women clearing cervical HPV infection. Only in-frame clones appear in the TCRdb table, and some are missing; sequencing was by immunoSEQ multiplex PCR. The sample's table shows 25,000 to 35,000 clones. The sample was blood buffy coat. The source of these receptors is a woman aged 18-69 years with a cervical HPV16 infection that either progressed to CIN3+ or cleared (not recorded which).

In the case of this clone: With the read ending 3 residues before the CDR3 end, the germline J gene is used to fill in that end. The J gene is TRBJ1-2, the V gene TRBV20-1; 8 bases map to TRBD1. The germline V gene encodes CDR1 DFQATT and CDR2 SNEGSKA (reference sequence). The V segment lost 4 bases and the J segment 6 bases; nucleotides outside the gene matches: 4. The CDR3 covers 12 residues. The sequenced part of the CDR3 DNA is TGCAGTGCTATCAGGGGGCGCGATGGC. Its protein product is CSAIRGRDG. Given in full, the CDR3 is CSAIRGRDGYTF.

Note on this clone: The CDR3 end lies 3 residues beyond the end of the read and is filled in from the germline J gene. J is TRBJ1-1 and V is TRBV11-2; D is unclear. Between the trimmed V and J ends, which lost 7 bases and 0 bases, there was a span of 9 bases. The CDR3 is made up of 13 amino acids. Germline CDR1 SGHAT, CDR2 FQNNGV. The sequenced part of the CDR3 DNA is TGTGCCAGCACCATCCATTTGAACACTGAA. The encoded protein is CASTIHLNTE. The full CDR3 is CASTIHLNTEAFF.

Concerning this clone itself: Read data end 3 residues before the CDR3 end; the end is taken from the germline J gene. The genes are TRBV10-3 and TRBJ1-2, with D possibly matching TRBD1 (6 bases). V dropped 10 bases and J dropped 3 bases, with 15 bases sitting between them. CDR3 length equals 13 residues. Germline lookup yields CDR1 ENHRY and CDR2 SYGVKD. CDR3 loop: CATHLGADYGYTF. The sequenced part of the CDR3 DNA is TGTGCCACGCACTTGGGGGCAGACTATGGC.

In regard to this clone: The read ends 3 residues before the CDR3 terminus; that terminus is restored from the germline J gene. V and J are TRBV20-1 and TRBJ2-5, with 7 bases aligning to TRBD2. J gave up 3 bases and V 0 bases, and 13 bases lay outside the gene matches. The CDR3 totals 17 residues. Germline V gene sequence: CDR1 DFQATT, CDR2 SNEGSKA (reference sequence). The covered CDR3 bases are TGCAGTGCTAGAGACCTGGGACTAACCGACTTGAAAGAGACC. It translates to CSARDLGLTDLKET. The full CDR3 protein is CSARDLGLTDLKETQYF.

Of note for this clone: The CDR3 end lies 3 residues beyond the end of the read and is filled in from the germline J gene. The chain couples TRBV20-1 to TRBJ2-1; 10 nucleotides align to TRBD2. This CDR3 contains 15 residues. CDR1 and CDR2 (germline): DFQATT, SNEGSKA (reference sequence). The ends lost 0 bases at V and 7 bases at J; junction bases unmatched: 6. CDR3 DNA (partial): TGCAGTGCTAGAGATCCTAGCGGGAGCGGGAATGAG. The encoded protein is CSARDPSGSGNE. The entire CDR3 protein is CSARDPSGSGNEQFF.

The chain's CDR3 is CASSEGTGGLSYEQYF. CDR3 DNA, as far as it was read: TGTGCCAGCAGTGAAGGGACAGGGGGCCTCTCCTACGAG. The chain recombines TRBV2 with TRBJ2-7; 11 bases align to TRBD1. The DNA ends 3 residues before the CDR3 does, and the rest of the CDR3 is filled in from the germline J gene. The CDR3 totals 16 residues. The V segment lost 1 base and the J segment 0 bases; nucleotides outside the gene matches: 2. Germline values: CDR1 SNHLY, CDR2 FYNNEI.

Comments on this clone: The read stops 3 residues short of the end of the CDR3; the missing end is completed from the germline J gene. This rearrangement joins TRBV11-3 to TRBJ2-3; D is uncertain. This CDR3 contains 12 residues. V gave up 4 bases and J gave up 2 bases, with 4 bases separating them. Per the germline V gene, CDR1 is SGHNT and CDR2 is YENEEA. The covered CDR3 bases are TGTGCCAGCAGCTCGTCCACAGATACG. Its protein is CASSSSTDT. The CDR3 in its entirety is CASSSSTDTQYF.

Note on this clone: The CDR3 end falls 3 residues outside the read, so it is completed with the germline J gene. The J gene is TRBJ2-1, the V gene TRBV20-1, with 9 bases fitting TRBD1. V trimming: 4 bases; J trimming: 6 bases; junction bases outside the gene matches: 4. The length of the CDR3 is 13 residues. Germline lookup yields CDR1 DFQATT and CDR2 SNEGSKA (reference sequence). CDR3 bases read: TGCAGTGCTACCCTGACAGGGGGCAATGAG. Protein sequence: CSATLTGGNE. The whole CDR3 is CSATLTGGNEQFF.

To note about this clone: Read sequence stops 3 residues before the CDR3 end, and the germline J gene provides the missing end. This chain joins TRBV6-2 or TRBV6-3 and TRBJ2-3; no reliable D call. Trimming shortened V by 0 bases and J by 4 bases, and 8 bases separated the two germline ends. CDR3 length: 14 amino acids. Germline lookup yields CDR1 MNHEY and CDR2 SVGEGT. CDR3: CASSYSSRADTQYF. The sequenced CDR3 bases are TGTGCCAGCAGTTACTCGAGTAGGGCAGATACG.

About this clone itself: The DNA ends 3 residues before the CDR3 does, and the rest of the CDR3 is filled in from the germline J gene. The chain joins TRBV6-2 or TRBV6-3 to TRBJ2-7; perhaps TRBD1 as D (6 bases). The CDR3 is 14 amino acids. Germline V gene lookup returns CDR1 MNHEY and CDR2 SVGEGT. V shed 0 bases and J shed 2 bases, with 8 bases lying between them. The CDR3 sequence is CASSYSDSPYEQYF. CDR3 DNA, as far as it was read: TGTGCCAGCAGTTACTCGGACAGTCCCTACGAG.

Of note for this clone: The read terminates 3 residues before the CDR3 end, so the remaining end is supplied by the germline J gene. The chain combines TRBV11-2 with TRBJ1-1; 7 bases fit TRBD1. The junction had 7 bases not matched to a gene; V was cut back by 5 bases and J by 1 base. CDR3 length: 15 residues. Per germline, CDR1 SGHAT and CDR2 FQNNGV. CDR3 residues: CASSPQGVQNTEAFF. The covered CDR3 bases are TGTGCCAGCAGCCCCCAGGGGGTTCAGAACACTGAA.

Details on this clone: The CDR3 end falls 3 residues outside the read, so it is completed with the germline J gene. The identical CDR3 is also encoded by other nucleotide sequences in the sample. The chain employs TRBV30 and TRBJ2-1; 11 bases match TRBD2. The V and J ends lost 1 base and 1 base, in that order; junction bases with no gene match: 0. The germline V gene encodes CDR1 GTSNPN and CDR2 SVGIG (reference sequence). The CDR3 length is 15 residues. The covered CDR3 bases are TGTGCCTGGAGTGGACTAGCGGGGTCCTACAATGAG. It codes for CAWSGLAGSYNE. The CDR3 as a whole reads CAWSGLAGSYNEQFF. Drawing the rest from reference TRBV30 and TRBJ2-1, the complete variable domain is SQTIHQWPATLVQPVGSPLSLECTVEGTSNPNLYWYRQAAGRGLQLLFYSVGIGQISSEVPQNLSASRPQDRQFILSSKKLLLSDSGFYLCAWSGLAGSYNEQFFGPGTRLTVL.

CDR3 bases read: TGTGCCATCAGTGATGGACAGGGAGCTCAGCCC. Its protein product is CAISDGQGAQP. The CDR3 in full is CAISDGQGAQPQHF. The V call is TRBV10-3, the J call TRBJ1-5; 8 nucleotides match TRBD1. The CDR3 is cut off 3 residues early in the read; its end comes from the germline J gene. V lost 3 bases and J lost 6; bases outside the gene matches: 4. This CDR3 comprises 14 residues. The germline V gene has CDR1 ENHRY and CDR2 SYGVKD.

Regarding this clone: The read stops 3 residues short of the end of the CDR3; the missing end is completed from the germline J gene. The chain has TRBV7-9 and TRBJ2-2; no clear D gene. This CDR3 is built from 13 residues. V lost 3 bases and J 7 bases, leaving 9 bases between the germline ends. From germline, CDR1 is SEHNR and CDR2 FQNEAQ (reference sequence). The CDR3 bases that were read are TGTGCCAGCAGCTTCAGAGAGGTCGGGGAG. Its translation: CASSFREVGE. In full, the CDR3 is CASSFREVGELFF.

A remark on this clone: The read gets to within 3 residues of the CDR3 end, and the germline J gene fills in the rest. The chain links TRBV6-2 or TRBV6-3 to TRBJ2-1, with 8 bases fitting TRBD2. Germline loops: CDR1 MNHEY, CDR2 SVGEGT. The CDR3 has 15 residues. Losses at the gene ends were 5 bases for V and 0 bases for J; bases not matched to a gene: 3. Partial CDR3 DNA: TGTGCCAGCAGTCGGGCGGGGGGCTCCTACAATGAG. It codes for CASSRAGGSYNE. The full-length CDR3 reads as CASSRAGGSYNEQFF.

In regard to this clone: The read falls 3 residues short of the CDR3 end, and the missing part is taken from the germline J gene. V is TRBV10-1 and J is TRBJ1-2; no clear D gene. Germline values: CDR1 WNHNN, CDR2 SYGVQD (reference sequence). This CDR3 is 15 amino acids long. Here the CDR3 reads CASSESSGGSETYTF. The part of the CDR3 DNA that was read is TGCGCCAGCAGTGAGTCTAGCGGAGGTTCAGAGACC.

Worth noting for this clone: The read is 3 residues too short to cover the CDR3 end, so that end is filled in from the germline J gene. This chain joins TRBV6-1 and TRBJ1-2; D perhaps matches TRBD1 (6 bases). This CDR3 has 15 residues. Trimming stripped 4 bases from V and 2 bases from J, with 14 bases between. Germline V CDR1 and CDR2: MNHNS, SASEGT. The CDR3 spells CASSAQPTGNYGYTF. The DNA read from the CDR3 is TGTGCCAGCAGTGCTCAGCCAACAGGGAACTATGGC.

Partial CDR3 DNA: TGTGCCAGCTCACCACAGGGGCACTATGGC. Its protein product is CASSPQGHYG. The entire CDR3 protein reads CASSPQGHYGYTF. The chain carries TRBV18 and TRBJ1-2; D possibly corresponds to TRBD1 (5 bases). Sequencing ends 3 residues short of the CDR3 end; the germline J gene provides the rest. V lost 1 base and J lost 3, with 6 bases in between. Germline-derived CDR1 and CDR2 are KGHSH and LQKENI. CDR3 length: 13 amino acids.

Of note for this clone: The CDR3 goes on 3 residues after the read ends, and that part is filled in from the germline J gene. The chain combines TRBV2 with TRBJ2-5; 8 positions agree with TRBD1. This CDR3 spans 14 amino acids. J gave up 5 bases and V 6 bases, and 8 bases lay outside the gene matches. Germline CDR1 and CDR2: SNHLY and FYNNEI. The CDR3 DNA, read in part, is TGTGCCAGCAGCCCCGGACAGGGCCCCGAGACC. Protein: CASSPGQGPET. The full CDR3 protein reads CASSPGQGPETQYF.

Remarks on this clone: Sequencing ends 3 residues short of the CDR3 end; the germline J gene provides the rest. This chain links TRBV2 with TRBJ1-4; D may be TRBD1 (5 bases). The germline V gene has CDR1 SNHLY and CDR2 FYNNEI. The CDR3 length is 15 residues. CDR3 DNA, as far as it was read: TGTGCCAGCAGTTACGACAGAGGGCTAGGGTCACCA. Protein product: CASSYDRGLGSP. The full CDR3 protein is CASSYDRGLGSPLFF.